The 3 T cell receptor beta chains below all came from one sample that was sequenced in a study of identical twins. TCRdb independently ran MiXCR on the 5' RACE reads; one entry per CDR3 protein. The sample consists of 1.5 million to 2 million distinct CDR3 sequences, under 35% of them appearing once. Sequencing input: cord blood. The source of these receptors is a newborn girl in good health.

This clonotype was recorded many times. The rearrangement links TRBV7-2 to TRBJ2-3; possibly TRBD1 for D (6 bases). The CDR3 loop spans 13 amino acids. V was shortened by 6 bases and J by 6 bases, with 13 bases between the two germline ends. The germline CDR1 and CDR2 sequences are SGHTA and FQGNSA. The CDR3 DNA sequence: TGTGCCAGCAGTCCATCAGGGGTTGATACGCAGTATTTT. Protein product: CASSPSGVDTQYF.

This chain joins TRBV7-9 and TRBJ2-3; 9 positions match TRBD2. The V gene end was trimmed by 9 bases and the J gene end by 5 bases; junction bases not matched to a gene: 6. The CDR3 has 13 amino acids. Germline V gene sequence: CDR1 SEHNR, CDR2 FQNEAQ (reference sequence). The CDR3, as DNA: TGTGCCAGTGGTAGCGGGAGTGTAGATACGCAGTATTTT. It translates to CASGSGSVDTQYF.

The chain employs TRBV7-2 and TRBJ2-5; TRBD2 is a possible D gene (6 bases). TRBJ2-7 explains the end of the DNA better; the J call may be wrong. CDR3 length: 18 residues. Germline V gene lookup returns CDR1 SGHTA and CDR2 FQGNSA. CDR3 loop: CASSLNAIRLVEYHEQYF. CDR3 in DNA: TGTGCCAGCAGCTTAAATGCGATCCGACTAGTGGAGTACCACGAGCAGTACTTC.